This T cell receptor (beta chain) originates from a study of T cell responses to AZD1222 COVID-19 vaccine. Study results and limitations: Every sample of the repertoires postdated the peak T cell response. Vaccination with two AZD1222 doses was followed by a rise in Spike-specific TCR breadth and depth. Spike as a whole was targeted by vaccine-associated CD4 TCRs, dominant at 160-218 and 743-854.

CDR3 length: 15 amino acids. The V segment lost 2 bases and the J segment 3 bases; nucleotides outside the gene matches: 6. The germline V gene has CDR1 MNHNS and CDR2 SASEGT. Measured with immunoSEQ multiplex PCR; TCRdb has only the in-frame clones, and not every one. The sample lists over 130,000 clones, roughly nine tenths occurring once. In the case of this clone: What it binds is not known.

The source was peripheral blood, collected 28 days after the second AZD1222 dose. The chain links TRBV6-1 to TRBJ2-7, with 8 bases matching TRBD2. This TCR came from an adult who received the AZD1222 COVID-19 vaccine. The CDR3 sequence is CASSEFIAGRYEQYF. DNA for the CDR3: TGTGCCAGCAGTGAATTTATAGCGGGACGCTACGAGCAGTACTTC.